Below, 7 T cell receptor beta chains from the same sample are listed, as sequenced in a study of shared clonotypes between healthy human individuals. Generated by immunoSEQ multiplex PCR, the TCRdb table keeps only in-frame clones and is missing some. The table records some 1,600,000 clones, 95% to 99% of them present only once. Sequenced material: naive CD4+ T cells sorted from blood. Indicated subset: CD45RA+ positively selected. The receptors originated from a man aged 25-45 years in good health.

The rearrangement uses TRBV5-1 and TRBJ2-3; 9 nucleotides line up with TRBD1. Germline V gives CDR1 SGHRS, CDR2 YFSETQ. This CDR3 is 18 amino acids long. V lost 3 bases to trimming and J lost 0 bases; unmatched junction nucleotides: 11. CDR3 region: CASSYLQGAVASTDTQYF. The CDR3, as DNA: TGCGCCAGCAGCTACTTACAGGGGGCGGTTGCTAGCACAGATACGCAGTATTTT.

V and J are TRBV11-3 and TRBJ2-1, with D unclear. Germline V gene sequence: CDR1 SGHNT, CDR2 YENEEA. The CDR3 runs to 14 residues. Trimming stripped 0 bases from V and 5 bases from J, with 8 bases between. The CDR3 DNA follows: TGTGCCAGCAGCTTAGATTCTCCCGACAATGAGCAGTTCTTC. Its protein product is CASSLDSPDNEQFF.

The V and J genes are TRBV6-1 and TRBJ2-7; TRBD1 might be the D (5 bases). The CDR3 runs 13 residues. Germline V gives CDR1 MNHNS, CDR2 SASEGT. The V end was cut by 7 bases, the J end by 2 bases, with 12 bases between. The CDR3 nucleotides are TGTGCCAGCACCGGACAAGGAACCTACGAGCAGTACTTC. This codes for CASTGQGTYEQYF.

The chain links TRBV5-4 to TRBJ2-7; no clear D gene. CDR1 and CDR2 from the germline V gene are SGHNT and YYREEE (reference sequence). This CDR3 contains 14 residues. Trimming removed 0 bases at V and 4 bases at J, with 11 bases between. CDR3 sequence: CASSLVVTSYEQYF. CDR3 coding DNA: TGTGCCAGCAGCTTGGTAGTAACGTCGTACGAGCAGTACTTC.

The gene calls are TRBV2 and TRBJ1-1; D unresolved. Deletions cut 2 bases from V and 4 bases from J, with 14 bases between. This CDR3 is 15 amino acids long. In germline, CDR1 is SNHLY, CDR2 FYNNEI. CDR3 in amino acids: CASSESGVWGTEAFF. In DNA, the CDR3 is TGTGCCAGCAGTGAATCTGGGGTATGGGGCACTGAAGCTTTCTTT.

This sequence joins TRBV5-4 and TRBJ2-3, with D possibly matching TRBD2 (5 bases). The germline V and J ends were trimmed by 4 bases and 3 bases, with 21 bases remaining between them. This CDR3 has 17 residues. CDR1 is SGHNT and CDR2 is YYREEE in the germline V gene (reference sequence). CDR3 protein: CASSRPMGALGTDTQYF. The CDR3 nucleotides read TGTGCCAGCAGCCGCCCGATGGGAGCCCTGGGGACAGATACGCAGTATTTT. The whole variable domain, filled in from reference TRBV5-4 and TRBJ2-3, reads ETGVTQSPTHLIKTRGQQVTLRCSSQSGHNTVSWYQQALGQGPQFIFQYYREEENGRGNFPPRFSGLQFPNYSSELNVNALELDDSALYLCASSRPMGALGTDTQYFGPGTRLTVL.

The genes are TRBV7-6 and TRBJ1-3; a possible D gene is TRBD1 (5 bases). The germline V gene has CDR1 SGHVS and CDR2 FNYEAQ. CDR3 length: 13 amino acids. Trimming removed 5 bases from V and 2 bases from J, with 7 bases in between. CDR3 loop: CASSQGAGNTIYF. CDR3 DNA: TGTGCCAGCAGCCAAGGGGCTGGAAACACCATATATTTT. Using reference TRBV7-6 and TRBJ1-3 for the parts outside the CDR3, the full variable domain is GAGVSQSPRYKVTKRGQDVALRCDPISGHVSLYWYRQALGQGPEFLTYFNYEAQQDKSGLPNDRFSAERPEGSISTLTIQRTEQRDSAMYRCASSQGAGNTIYFGEGSWLTVV.